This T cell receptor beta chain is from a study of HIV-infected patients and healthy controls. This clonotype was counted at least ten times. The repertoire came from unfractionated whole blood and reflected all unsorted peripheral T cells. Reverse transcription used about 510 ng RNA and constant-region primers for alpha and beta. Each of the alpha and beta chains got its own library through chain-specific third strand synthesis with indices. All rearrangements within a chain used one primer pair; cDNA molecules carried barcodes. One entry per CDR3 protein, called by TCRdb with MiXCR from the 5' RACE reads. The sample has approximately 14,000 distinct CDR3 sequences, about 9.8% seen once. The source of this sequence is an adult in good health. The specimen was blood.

The CDR3 sequence is CASGRETSTDTQYF. The CDR3 DNA follows: TGTGCCAGCGGGCGGGAAACTAGCACAGATACGCAGTATTTT. V is TRBV7-8 and J is TRBJ2-3; D is possibly TRBD2 (6 bases). CDR1 is SGHVS, CDR2 FQNEAQ, per germline. The ends were cut back, 8 bases at V and 0 bases at J, with 12 bases in the middle. The CDR3 has 14 residues.